This T cell receptor beta chain was recovered during a study of CD8+CD57+ T cells in acquired aplastic anemia. Study details: The average for DNA from sorted CD4+ and CD8+ cells was about 3.3 ug. Sequencing produced an average of about 11 million reads per healthy donor for CD4+ cells. Study findings and constraints: Controls did not differ significantly from patients in CD8+ Simpson's diversity. There were about 27 CD8+ CDR3 sequences that occurred in both patients and controls.

CDR1 is SNHLY and CDR2 is FYNNEI in the germline V gene. Trimming removed 8 bases at V and 4 bases at J, with 7 bases between. The CDR3 has 11 amino acids. This clonotype turned up a few times. Its target is not known. Investigators profiled TCR beta VDJ and CDR3 from genomic DNA template. In TCRdb, the reads were re-called with MiXCR into one record per CDR3 protein. The sample includes hundreds of thousands of distinct CDR3 sequences, 65% to 80% seen only once; the top ten take 4%. The TCR was taken from a human donor in good health, serving as a control. The chain links TRBV2 to TRBJ2-3, with a weak D call TRBD2 (5 bases). Sequenced material: sorted CD4+, CD8+, or CD8+CD57+ T cells (not recorded which) from PBMCs. The CDR3 DNA is TGTGCCAGCGCACTAGCAGATACGCAGTATTTT. Protein product: CASALADTQYF.